Following are 4 T cell receptor beta chains from one sample sequenced in a study of blood T cell repertoires in COVID-19. Libraries were prepared by immunoSEQ multiplex PCR; TCRdb keeps only in-frame clonotypes and omits some of them. The sample yields about 210,000 clones, about four fifths seen once. Sequences were obtained from peripheral blood. These receptors were taken from a woman in her thirties or forties with acute or convalescent COVID-19.

CDR3 sequence reads: CASRFPGQGFGEQYF. The CDR3 DNA sequence: TGTGCTAGTCGCTTTCCGGGTCAGGGGTTCGGCGAGCAGTACTTC. The rearrangement links TRBV12-5 to TRBJ2-7; tentative D call: TRBD1 (6 bases). The CDR3 loop spans 15 amino acids. The germline V gene has CDR1 LGHNT and CDR2 FRNRAP. V was trimmed by 8 bases and J by 6 bases, leaving 23 bases between them.

The V gene is TRBV9, the J gene TRBJ1-3, with 7 bases identical to TRBD1. The CDR3 spans 15 residues. With 3 bases clipped from V and 0 bases from J, the junction kept 3 bases outside the gene matches. Germline V gene sequence: CDR1 SGDLS, CDR2 YYNGEE. The CDR3 region is CASSEQGSSGNTIYF. The CDR3 DNA reads TGTGCCAGCAGCGAACAGGGGTCCTCTGGAAACACCATATATTTT.

The sample holds a few counts of this clone. The CDR3 DNA reads as TGCGCCAGCAGCCAATCTCACAGACAGGGCGATCAGCCCCAGCATTTT. Its protein product is CASSQSHRQGDQPQHF. The chain carries TRBV4-3 and TRBJ1-5; 7 bases are shared with TRBD1. The ends lost 2 bases at V and 5 bases at J; junction bases unmatched: 9. The CDR3 covers 16 residues. The germline V gene has CDR1 LGHNA and CDR2 YSLEER.

This clone was counted a few times. V gene TRBV2 combines with J gene TRBJ2-7; no reliable D call. Germline V gene data show CDR1 as SNHLY and CDR2 as FYNNEI. The V and J ends lost 7 bases and 0 bases respectively, with 13 bases between them. The CDR3 covers 14 residues. CDR3 nucleotide sequence: TGTGCCAGCATCCAGGCAGAGAGCTCCTACGAGCAGTACTTC. It yields the protein CASIQAESSYEQYF.